The sequence of this T cell receptor beta chain was determined in a study of cytomegalovirus exposure and HLA in healthy donors. Study-level information: Approximately 85 million unique TCRs from HLA-typed donors were held in an early release of data.

The PCR used 60 Vbeta and 13 Jbeta primers. The data were produced by immunoSEQ multiplex PCR, yet TCRdb's version contains in-frame clones alone and is incomplete. The sample has some 150,000 clones; approximately 9% are singletons. Germline V CDR1 and CDR2: SGHTA, FQGTGA. Losses at the gene ends were 5 bases for V and 5 bases for J; bases not matched to a gene: 4. The CDR3 sequence is 13 residues long. Nominally healthy donors provided the samples, though records likely missed some immune exposures. The V and J genes are TRBV7-3 and TRBJ2-7, with 9 bases lining up with TRBD1. This sequence was found in a woman aged 40 to 50 in good health and CMV-seropositive. The sequenced sample consisted of PBMCs. The chain's CDR3 is CASSTGTGNEQYF. The CDR3, as DNA: TGTGCCAGCAGCACAGGGACAGGGAACGAGCAGTACTTC. The whole variable domain, remainder taken from reference TRBV7-3 and TRBJ2-7, is GAGVSQTPSNKVTEKGKYVELRCDPISGHTALYWYRQSLGQGPEFLIYFQGTGAADDSGLPNDRFFAVRPEGSVSTLKIQRTERGDSAVYLCASSTGTGNEQYFGPGTRLTVT.